This T cell receptor (beta chain) comes out of a study of blood T cell repertoires in COVID-19. Across the study: The samples span acute and convalescent COVID-19 from the United States, Italy and Spain. Nucleic acid was either cDNA or gDNA, and it came from T cells, B-cell-depleted T cells, or PBMCs.

In the authors' workflow: Estimates of nucleated cell counts were drawn from the amplification of reference gene primers. Data came from immunoSEQ multiplex PCR; TCRdb stores just in-frame clones and leaves some out. For V, J and clone size, that table is used; D and trimming come from the DNA. The sample lists around 100,000 clones, about 89% seen once, with 15% to 20% in the top ten. Looked up from germline, CDR1 is MNHEY and CDR2 is SVGEGT. The ends were cut back, 4 bases at V and 3 bases at J, with 13 bases in the middle. This CDR3 region has 14 residues. The gene calls are TRBV6-2 or TRBV6-3 and TRBJ2-7; no clear D. This receptor was identified in a human donor in a cohort sampled during active COVID-19. Input material: peripheral blood. Here the CDR3 DNA reads TGTGCCAGCAGTTTCGGGTTTCGTATCTACGAGCAGTACTTC. The encoded protein is CASSFGFRIYEQYF.